One sample yielded the 11 T cell receptor beta chains listed below, sequenced in a study of shared T cell receptors in the human thymus. Measured with immunoSEQ multiplex PCR; TCRdb has only the in-frame clones, and not every one. This sample carries hundreds of thousands of clones, around 87% of them seen once, and the ten largest clones take 0.0095% to 0.013%. These same data were also listed under a study on human thymus T cells.

The sample taken for sequencing was thymocytes. The receptors were gathered from a boy in the first two years of life with a congenital heart defect.

The gene calls are TRBV5-6 and TRBJ2-2, with TRBD1 as a possible D gene (6 bases). This CDR3 contains 16 residues. Trimming stripped 4 bases from V and 2 bases from J, with 15 bases between. Per the germline V gene, CDR1 is SGHDT and CDR2 is YYEEEE. The CDR3 loop reads CASSTSGTPNTGELFF. The CDR3, as DNA: TGTGCCAGCAGCACCTCCGGGACACCTAACACCGGGGAGCTGTTTTTT.

J is TRBJ2-7 and V is TRBV7-2; 11 bases agree with TRBD2. Germline V gene lookup returns CDR1 SGHTA and CDR2 FQGNSA. The CDR3 is made up of 16 amino acids. V shed 0 bases and J 2 bases; nucleotides not matched to a gene: 3. This chain's CDR3 is CASSLAGSGRAYEQYF. DNA for the CDR3: TGTGCCAGCAGCTTAGCGGGTAGCGGGAGGGCCTACGAGCAGTACTTC.

J is TRBJ2-1 and V is TRBV6-8; 8 nucleotides agree with TRBD2. V gave up 5 bases and J gave up 4 bases; unmatched junction bases: 4. The CDR3 extends over 14 amino acids. CDR1 and CDR2 (germline): MNHGY, SAAAGT. Here the CDR3 reads CASSAGGSYNEQFF. In nucleotides, the CDR3 is TGTGCCAGCAGTGCGGGAGGTTCGTACAATGAGCAGTTCTTC.

The rearrangement links TRBV19 to TRBJ2-7; 9 bases align to TRBD2. With V trimmed by 8 bases and J by 2 bases, 13 bases remained unmatched. In germline, CDR1 is LNHDA, CDR2 SQIVND (reference sequence). This CDR3 has 16 residues. The CDR3 is CASRTREGLPPYEQYF. The CDR3 DNA reads as TGTGCCAGTCGTACGCGGGAGGGCCTCCCGCCCTACGAGCAGTACTTC. The whole variable domain, remainder taken from reference TRBV19 and TRBJ2-7, is DGGITQSPKYLFRKEGQNVTLSCEQNLNHDAMYWYRQDPGQGLRLIYYSQIVNDFQKGDIAEGYSVSREKKESFPLTVTSAQKNPTAFYLCASRTREGLPPYEQYFGPGTRLTVT.

The chain has TRBV28 and TRBJ2-3, with D tentatively TRBD1 (5 bases). V was trimmed by 6 bases and J by 10 bases, leaving 11 bases between them. Germline CDR1 is MDHEN and CDR2 is SYDVKM. The CDR3 sequence is 11 residues long. Here the CDR3 reads CASRYEGAQYF. For the CDR3, the DNA is TGTGCCAGCAGGTACGAAGGGGCGCAGTATTTT.

The rearrangement joins TRBV29-1 to TRBJ2-5, with D possibly being TRBD1 (6 bases). The CDR3 sequence is 14 residues long. Germline lookup yields CDR1 SQVTM and CDR2 ANQGSEA. Trimming stripped 4 bases from V and 1 base from J, with 13 bases between. This CDR3 reads CSVGNQGGQETQYF. The CDR3, as DNA: TGCAGCGTTGGGAACCAAGGGGGCCAAGAGACCCAGTACTTC.

The V call is TRBV6-5, the J call TRBJ2-7; D is unclear. This CDR3 is 15 amino acids long. Trimming took off 0 bases at V and 2 bases at J, with 11 bases between the two ends. CDR1 is MNHEY and CDR2 is SVGAGI in the germline V gene. The CDR3 loop reads CASSYSRGEPYEQYF. CDR3 coding DNA: TGTGCCAGCAGTTACTCCCGAGGAGAACCCTACGAGCAGTACTTC.

The V gene is TRBV27, the J gene TRBJ1-2; perhaps TRBD1 as D (6 bases). The germline CDR1 and CDR2 sequences are MNHEY and SMNVEV (reference sequence). Trimming took 6 bases from V and 1 from J, leaving 9 bases between them. CDR3 size: 13 residues. CDR3 amino acids: CASSPDSNYGYTF. The CDR3 coding sequence is TGTGCCAGCAGCCCGGACAGTAACTATGGCTACACCTTC.

V usage is TRBV7-9 and J usage is TRBJ1-2; 9 nucleotides align to TRBD1. V dropped 4 bases and J dropped 8; count of bases not matched to a gene: 5. This CDR3 is built from 13 residues. The V gene's germline CDR1 is SEHNR and CDR2 FQNEAQ (reference sequence). The CDR3 DNA follows: TGTGCCAGCAGCTCACAGGGGGCCTGGGGCTACACCTTC. Translating gives CASSSQGAWGYTF.

The V gene is TRBV7-8, the J gene TRBJ2-7, with 7 nucleotides matching TRBD2. The CDR3 is 18 residues long. Germline loops: CDR1 SGHVS, CDR2 FQNEAQ. Germline trimming cut 5 bases from V and 3 bases from J; bases unmatched to any gene: 19. CDR3 amino acids: CASSPLGGSGRINYEQYF. The CDR3 region has the DNA TGTGCCAGCAGCCCCCTGGGAGGGTCGGGGAGGATTAACTACGAGCAGTACTTC.

CDR3 in DNA: TGTGCCAGCAGCCAAACAGGGGTCGTCTCTGGGGCCAACGTCCTGACTTTC. Its translation: CASSQTGVVSGANVLTF. The chain combines TRBV4-2 with TRBJ2-6; 7 positions match TRBD1. Germline CDR1 reads LGHNA; CDR2 reads YNFKEQ. The J segment lost 0 bases and the V segment lost 2 bases, leaving 4 bases of the junction unmatched. This CDR3 region has 17 residues.